This T cell receptor (beta chain) was identified in a study of T cells in localized non-small cell lung cancer. Study-wide points: Sequencing was restricted to one tumor region; therefore, heterogeneity remains possible. Elevated circulating T cell density in blood was associated with longer overall survival. Appearances in adjacent lung were noted for a median approximately 50 of the top 100 tumor clones.

This table comes from immunoSEQ multiplex PCR, and its TCRdb copy is limited to in-frame clones, with some not included. The sample yields 130,000 or so clones, around 92% seen once. Regarding this clone: Its antigen is unknown.

This TCR derives from a female donor aged 60 or older with stage I lung adenocarcinoma. Sequences were derived from peripheral blood, sampled before any cancer treatment.

The CDR3 reads CASSLKRQGDPGELFF. The DNA of the CDR3 is TGTGCCAGCAGCTTAAAGCGACAGGGGGATCCCGGGGAGCTGTTTTTT. The chain employs TRBV7-9 and TRBJ2-2; 9 bases are a match to TRBD1. This CDR3 region has 16 residues. With 2 bases clipped from V and 6 bases from J, the junction kept 7 bases outside the gene matches. Germline V gene sequence: CDR1 SEHNR, CDR2 FQNEAQ (reference sequence). Variable domain in full (rest from reference TRBV7-9 and TRBJ2-2): DTGVSQNPRHKITKRGQNVTFRCDPISEHNRLYWYRQTLGQGPEFLTYFQNEAQLEKSRLLSDRFSAERPKGSFSTLEIQRTEQGDSAMYLCASSLKRQGDPGELFFGEGSRLTVL.